One and the same sample provided the 27 T cell receptor beta chains below, sequenced in a study of blood T cell repertoires in COVID-19. Method: immunoSEQ multiplex PCR; TCRdb's copy keeps in-frame clones and lacks some. This sample yields hundreds of thousands of clones, of which 88% are seen a single time; less than 0.75% belongs to the top ten. The sample consisted of peripheral blood. These receptors were obtained from a man in his forties with acute or convalescent COVID-19.

The genes are TRBV7-2 and TRBJ2-7; 7 nucleotides align to TRBD1. Germline V gives CDR1 SGHTA, CDR2 FQGNSA. The V gene end was trimmed by 5 bases and the J gene end by 3 bases; junction bases not matched to a gene: 1. The CDR3 loop spans 12 amino acids. CDR3 in amino acids: CASSRQGYEQYF. CDR3 in DNA: TGTGCCAGCAGCAGACAGGGCTACGAGCAGTACTTC. The entire variable domain, with the rest obtained from reference TRBV7-2 and TRBJ2-7, is as follows: GAGVSQSPSNKVTEKGKDVELRCDPISGHTALYWYRQSLGQGLEFLIYFQGNSAPDKSGLPSDRFSAERTGGSVSTLTIQRTQQEDSAVYLCASSRQGYEQYFGPGTRLTVT.

The CDR3 protein is CASSASYRVDTQYF. DNA of the CDR3: TGTGCCAGCAGCGCCTCCTACAGGGTGGATACGCAGTATTTT. The chain links TRBV7-2 to TRBJ2-3; D perhaps matches TRBD1 (6 bases). CDR3 length: 14 residues. Germline V gene lookup returns CDR1 SGHTA and CDR2 FQGNSA. Trimming shortened V by 5 bases and J by 6 bases, and 15 bases separated the two germline ends.

The genes are TRBV13 and TRBJ2-7; D is possibly TRBD2 (5 bases). V gave up 5 bases and J gave up 2 bases, with 13 bases separating them. Germline assignment: CDR1 PRHDT and CDR2 FYEKMQ (reference sequence). This CDR3 spans 14 amino acids. Written as DNA, the CDR3 is TGTGCCAGCAGCCCTCGGACCGGGACCTACGAGCAGTACTTC. Protein product: CASSPRTGTYEQYF.

The V call is TRBV6-5, the J call TRBJ2-7; the D gene is possibly TRBD2 (7 bases). CDR1 MNHEY and CDR2 SVGAGI come from the germline V gene. The CDR3 is 14 amino acids. V shed 6 bases and J shed 4 bases, with 16 bases lying between them. The CDR3 is CASRKGGPQYEQYF. The CDR3 nucleotides are TGTGCCAGCAGGAAGGGGGGGCCGCAGTACGAGCAGTACTTC.

The rearrangement uses TRBV10-1 and TRBJ2-3; tentative D call: TRBD1 (5 bases). CDR1 and CDR2 from the germline V gene are WNHNN and SYGVQD (reference sequence). This CDR3 comprises 15 residues. The V gene lost 3 bases and the J gene lost 0 bases, with 10 bases spanning the gap. DNA for the CDR3: TGCGCCAGCAGTGATGTGGGGCTAAGCACAGATACGCAGTATTTT. It codes for CASSDVGLSTDTQYF.

This rearrangement joins TRBV19 to TRBJ2-7, with 9 nucleotides matching TRBD1. CDR1 and CDR2 (germline): LNHDA, SQIVND (reference sequence). The trim removed 5 bases at V and 3 bases at J, leaving 5 bases unmatched. The CDR3 is 14 amino acids. The CDR3 DNA reads TGTGCCAGTAGTCCAAGGGACAGGGTCTACGAGCAGTACTTC. This gives the protein CASSPRDRVYEQYF.

The chain is built from TRBV6-5 and TRBJ1-2; the D is unclear. Per germline, CDR1 MNHEY and CDR2 SVGAGI. This CDR3 is built from 15 residues. V was trimmed by 0 bases and J by 8 bases, leaving 16 bases between them. The CDR3, as DNA: TGTGCCAGCAGTTACTCGGAGGGCGAAACCCTAGGCTACACCTTC. It yields the protein CASSYSEGETLGYTF.

This chain joins TRBV6-5 and TRBJ1-5, with TRBD1 identical over 9 bases. V dropped 6 bases and J dropped 5; count of bases not matched to a gene: 2. CDR1 MNHEY and CDR2 SVGAGI come from the germline V gene. This CDR3 comprises 13 residues. The CDR3: CASSGQGYQPQHF. The CDR3, as DNA: TGTGCCAGCAGCGGACAGGGGTATCAGCCCCAGCATTTT.

V usage is TRBV18 and J usage is TRBJ2-3; 7 bases map to TRBD2. The V segment lost 4 bases and the J segment 2 bases; nucleotides outside the gene matches: 6. CDR1 KGHSH and CDR2 LQKENI come from the germline V gene. This CDR3 comprises 15 residues. The CDR3: CASSLSAGSTDTQYF. The CDR3 bases are TGTGCCAGCTCACTTTCAGCGGGATCCACAGATACGCAGTATTTT.

This chain connects TRBV4-3 to TRBJ1-4; no clear D gene. The CDR3 consists of 15 residues. V was clipped by 0 bases and J by 0 bases, with 5 bases between them. The V gene's germline CDR1 is LGHNA and CDR2 YSLEER. CDR3 DNA sequence: TGCGCCAGCAGCCAAGAGAGTGCAACTAATGAAAAACTGTTTTTT. Translation gives CASSQESATNEKLFF.

The rearrangement links TRBV19 to TRBJ1-1; D is possibly TRBD1 (5 bases). V shed 6 bases and J shed 2 bases, with 13 bases lying between them. This CDR3 is 14 amino acids long. Germline lookup yields CDR1 LNHDA and CDR2 SQIVND (reference sequence). The CDR3 spells CASRTGGGNTEAFF. The DNA for the CDR3 is TGTGCCAGTAGAACTGGCGGGGGTAACACTGAAGCTTTCTTT.

This chain uses TRBV2 with TRBJ2-1, with TRBD1 matching over 7 bases. The V segment lost 6 bases and the J segment 5 bases; nucleotides outside the gene matches: 7. Germline V lookup: CDR1 SNHLY, CDR2 FYNNEI. The length of the CDR3 is 14 residues. CDR3 DNA: TGTGCCAGCAGCGAGGCTACAGGGGACAATGAGCAGTTCTTC. Encoded protein: CASSEATGDNEQFF.

This chain joins TRBV7-9 and TRBJ2-1; D is perhaps TRBD2 (5 bases). The length of the CDR3 is 16 residues. Between the trimmed V and J ends, which lost 5 bases and 6 bases, there was a span of 20 bases. Germline values: CDR1 SEHNR, CDR2 FQNEAQ (reference sequence). The CDR3 bases are TGTGCCAGCAGCCCTCCTGAGAGGGCCTCCATCAATGAGCAGTTCTTC. It encodes CASSPPERASINEQFF.

The chain joins TRBV7-2 to TRBJ1-5; possibly TRBD1 for D (6 bases). The CDR3 contains 13 residues. Germline V gives CDR1 SGHTA, CDR2 FQGNSA. V was clipped by 8 bases and J by 2 bases, with 10 bases between them. The chain's CDR3 is CASGHRGNQPQHF. CDR3 bases: TGTGCCAGCGGTCACAGGGGCAATCAGCCCCAGCATTTT.

The chain recombines TRBV7-9 with TRBJ2-4, with D tentatively TRBD1 (5 bases). Trimming pared 1 base from V and 0 bases from J, leaving 7 bases between. Germline lookup yields CDR1 SEHNR and CDR2 FQNEAQ (reference sequence). The CDR3 contains 15 residues. The CDR3 DNA is TGTGCCAGCAGCTTAGTGGGGCTAGCCAAAAACATTCAGTACTTC. It translates to CASSLVGLAKNIQYF.

V usage is TRBV28 and J usage is TRBJ2-1, with D perhaps TRBD2 (6 bases). The germline CDR1 and CDR2 sequences are MDHEN and SYDVKM. CDR3 length: 14 residues. The V gene lost 1 base and the J gene lost 2 bases, with 6 bases spanning the gap. CDR3 in DNA: TGTGCCAGCAGTTTATCGGGAGCCTACAATGAGCAGTTCTTC. Protein product: CASSLSGAYNEQFF.

This chain uses TRBV13 with TRBJ1-1; D is undetermined. Trimming took off 5 bases at V and 7 bases at J, with 14 bases between the two ends. This CDR3 contains 13 residues. Germline V lookup: CDR1 PRHDT, CDR2 FYEKMQ (reference sequence). The CDR3 nucleotides are TGTGCCAGCAGCGCCGGGGATGATAATGAAGCTTTCTTT. Amino acid sequence: CASSAGDDNEAFF.

The chain joins TRBV19 to TRBJ2-7; TRBD2 aligns across 7 bases. Germline V gene data show CDR1 as LNHDA and CDR2 as SQIVND (reference sequence). The CDR3 has 13 amino acids. The V gene end was trimmed by 5 bases and the J gene end by 4 bases; junction bases not matched to a gene: 5. CDR3 sequence: CASSSGLTYEQYF. The CDR3 coding sequence is TGTGCCAGTAGTTCGGGACTAACTTACGAGCAGTACTTC.

The CDR3 DNA reads as TGTGCCAGTACCTCCAGGGTAGCGGGAGATTCGAATGAGCAGTTCTTC. Residues: CASTSRVAGDSNEQFF. The V and J genes are TRBV19 and TRBJ2-1; 9 bases are shared with TRBD2. CDR3 length: 16 residues. J gave up 7 bases and V 7 bases, and 14 bases lay outside the gene matches. Germline assignment: CDR1 LNHDA and CDR2 SQIVND (reference sequence). Supplemented by reference TRBV19 and TRBJ2-1, the full variable domain reads DGGITQSPKYLFRKEGQNVTLSCEQNLNHDAMYWYRQDPGQGLRLIYYSQIVNDFQKGDIAEGYSVSREKKESFPLTVTSAQKNPTAFYLCASTSRVAGDSNEQFFGPGTRLTVL.

Here the CDR3 reads CASRKQPAYSNQPQHF. CDR3 nucleotide sequence: TGTGCCAGTAGAAAACAGCCCGCGTATAGCAATCAGCCCCAGCATTTT. The chain links TRBV19 to TRBJ1-5; D uncertain. Trimming shortened V by 6 bases and J by 0 bases, and 15 bases separated the two germline ends. Germline V gene sequence: CDR1 LNHDA, CDR2 SQIVND (reference sequence). The CDR3 is made up of 16 amino acids. Full variable domain (rest looked up from reference TRBV19 and TRBJ1-5): DGGITQSPKYLFRKEGQNVTLSCEQNLNHDAMYWYRQDPGQGLRLIYYSQIVNDFQKGDIAEGYSVSREKKESFPLTVTSAQKNPTAFYLCASRKQPAYSNQPQHFGDGTRLSIL.

The rearrangement links TRBV3-1 (or the pseudogene TRBV3-2) to TRBJ1-2; TRBD1 aligns across 9 bases. Germline assignment: CDR1 LGHDT and CDR2 YNNKEL (reference sequence). The CDR3 loop spans 13 amino acids. V was clipped by 3 bases and J by 6 bases; unmatched bases: 2. The CDR3 here is CASSHRTGDGYTF. The CDR3 region has the DNA TGTGCCAGCAGCCATCGGACAGGGGATGGCTACACCTTC.

The rearrangement joins TRBV19 to TRBJ2-1, with TRBD2 identical over 12 bases. This CDR3 region has 13 residues. V lost 6 bases and J lost 8; bases outside the gene matches: 2. Germline V gene lookup returns CDR1 LNHDA and CDR2 SQIVND (reference sequence). This chain's CDR3 is CASRLAGGDEQFF. The CDR3 DNA sequence: TGTGCCAGTAGGCTAGCGGGAGGGGATGAGCAGTTCTTC.

At least ten counts were recorded for this clone. The V and J genes are TRBV13 and TRBJ2-3; D is undetermined. Trimming took 5 bases from V and 2 from J, leaving 8 bases between them. The germline gives CDR1 PRHDT, CDR2 FYEKMQ (reference sequence). CDR3 length: 13 residues. In DNA, the CDR3 is TGTGCCAGCAGCCTCAGTGTCACAGATACGCAGTATTTT. Translating gives CASSLSVTDTQYF.

CDR3 nucleotide sequence: TGCGCCAGCAGGGACTTCTCCTACAATGAGCAGTTCTTC. Translated, it gives CASRDFSYNEQFF. J is TRBJ2-1 and V is TRBV10-2, with D perhaps matching TRBD2 (5 bases). From germline, CDR1 is WSHSY and CDR2 SAAADI. The CDR3 totals 13 residues. The V gene lost 6 bases and the J gene lost 0 bases, with 6 bases spanning the gap.

Written as DNA, the CDR3 is TGTGCCACCAGTGGACGGGGTAGCGGGAGTCCGGCAGATACGCAGTATTTT. Translated, it gives CATSGRGSGSPADTQYF. This chain joins TRBV24-1 and TRBJ2-3, with TRBD2 matching over 9 bases. Trimming cost V 5 bases and J 4 bases; bases outside gene matches: 12. Germline CDR1 is KGHDR and CDR2 is SFDVKD. The CDR3 is made up of 17 amino acids.

CDR3 region: CSQSDRGGTDTQYF. The CDR3 DNA is TGCAGCCAATCGGACAGGGGGGGCACAGATACGCAGTATTTT. The chain uses TRBV29-1 and TRBJ2-3; 10 bases are shared with TRBD1. CDR1 is SQVTM and CDR2 is ANQGSEA in the germline V gene. With V trimmed by 8 bases and J by 1 base, 6 bases remained unmatched. The CDR3 contains 14 residues.

This chain connects TRBV6-5 to TRBJ2-1; D is undetermined. The CDR3 consists of 11 residues. V was shortened by 0 bases and J by 10 bases, with 4 bases between the two germline ends. Per the germline V gene, CDR1 is MNHEY and CDR2 is SVGAGI. CDR3 DNA: TGTGCCAGCAGTTACTCCCGGGAGCAGTTCTTC. As protein: CASSYSREQFF.